These T cell receptor beta chains were read from a single sample in a study of lymphopenia after photon versus proton radiotherapy. Method: immunoSEQ multiplex PCR; TCRdb's copy keeps in-frame clones and lacks some. The sample yields about 30,000 clones, about 83% seen once. Specimen: peripheral blood, collected from a patient treated with proton-based radiotherapy. The receptors were gathered from a woman aged 55-70 years with cholangiocarcinoma. Some clones in this sample may be carry-over from other donors' samples. Each CDR3 is given with its conserved first and last residue. Fields, in order: V gene, clone size, J gene, D gene, CDR3 DNA, CDR3 protein. D genes are given only for firm matches. Rows may omit the clone size; those that give it use once, few, many or a size class.

v_call: TRBV5-1
clone_size: NA
j_call: TRBJ2-1
d_call: TRBD2
cdr3_nt: TGCGCCAGCAGCCAAGCGACTAGCGGGGGACTAGGGGATGAGCAGTTCTTC
cdr3_aa: CASSQATSGGLGDEQFF

v_call: TRBV21-1
clone_size: NA
j_call: TRBJ2-3
d_call: NA
cdr3_nt: TGTGCCAGCAGCCCCGACCGGGGGAGCACAGATACGCAGTATTTT
cdr3_aa: CASSPDRGSTDTQYF

v_call: TRBV2
clone_size: once
j_call: TRBJ1-1
d_call: TRBD1
cdr3_nt: TGTGCCAGCGCCGGGACAGGTCGGTTTCTAGTCACTGAAGCTTTCTTT
cdr3_aa: CASAGTGRFLVTEAFF

v_call: TRBV6-6
clone_size: NA
j_call: TRBJ2-2
d_call: TRBD1
cdr3_nt: TGTGCCAGCAGTTGGACAGGGGGCGGCACCGGGGAGCTGTTTTTT
cdr3_aa: CASSWTGGGTGELFF

v_call: TRBV7-2
clone_size: NA
j_call: TRBJ1-5
d_call: NA
cdr3_nt: TGTGCCAGCAGCCTCGCCGGGACCAGGGAGCCCCAGCATTTT
cdr3_aa: CASSLAGTREPQHF

v_call: TRBV18
clone_size: once
j_call: TRBJ2-3
d_call: TRBD2
cdr3_nt: TGTGCCAGCTCCCTCGGGACTAGGGATACGCAGTATTTT
cdr3_aa: CASSLGTRDTQYF

v_call: TRBV7-2
clone_size: NA
j_call: TRBJ1-4
d_call: TRBD1
cdr3_nt: TGTGCCAGCAGCAACCGGGACAGGAATGAAAAACTGTTTTTT
cdr3_aa: CASSNRDRNEKLFF

v_call: TRBV7-9
clone_size: NA
j_call: TRBJ2-7
d_call: TRBD1
cdr3_nt: TGTGCCAGCAGCTTAGAGGGCGTCAGGGGGACCTACGAGCAGTACTTC
cdr3_aa: CASSLEGVRGTYEQYF

v_call: TRBV4-3
clone_size: NA
j_call: TRBJ2-2
d_call: NA
cdr3_nt: TGCGCCAGCAGCCAAGCGGGCTCGGGGACCACCTACCGGGAGCTGTTTTTT
cdr3_aa: CASSQAGSGTTYRELFF

v_call: TRBV4-3
clone_size: NA
j_call: TRBJ2-2
d_call: NA
cdr3_nt: TGCGCCAGCAGCCAAGATGAGGGGATTCCCGGGGAGCTGTTTTTT
cdr3_aa: CASSQDEGIPGELFF

v_call: TRBV9
clone_size: NA
j_call: TRBJ1-2
d_call: NA
cdr3_nt: TGTGCCAGCACCCAAGCCTCTCTGGGCTATGGCTACACCTTC
cdr3_aa: CASTQASLGYGYTF

v_call: TRBV6-1
clone_size: NA
j_call: TRBJ2-7
d_call: TRBD1
cdr3_nt: TGTGCCAGCTGGCCTCAGGGGGTACGGGGCGAGCAGTACTTC
cdr3_aa: CASWPQGVRGEQYF

v_call: TRBV5-6
clone_size: NA
j_call: TRBJ2-5
d_call: NA
cdr3_nt: TGTGCCAGCAGCCGGGGGCCCCAAGAGACCCAGTACTTC
cdr3_aa: CASSRGPQETQYF

v_call: TRBV19
clone_size: NA
j_call: TRBJ1-5
d_call: NA
cdr3_nt: TGTGCCAGTAGTATTAACAGGGCGGGGAATCAGCCCCAGCATTTT
cdr3_aa: CASSINRAGNQPQHF

v_call: TRBV15
clone_size: NA
j_call: TRBJ2-1
d_call: TRBD2
cdr3_nt: TGTGCCACCAGCCGAGGACTAGCGGCCTACAATGAGCAGTTCTTC
cdr3_aa: CATSRGLAAYNEQFF

v_call: TRBV9
clone_size: NA
j_call: TRBJ2-7
d_call: TRBD2
cdr3_nt: TGTGCCAGCAGCGTAGGAGGGGAGGGAGGGGAGCAGTACTTC
cdr3_aa: CASSVGGEGGEQYF

v_call: TRBV15
clone_size: NA
j_call: TRBJ2-7
d_call: NA
cdr3_nt: TGTGCCACCAGCAGACGGACTGGCTCCTACGAGCAGTACTTC
cdr3_aa: CATSRRTGSYEQYF

v_call: TRBV2
clone_size: NA
j_call: TRBJ2-5
d_call: NA
cdr3_nt: TGTGCCAGCAGTGAGGGGGCCCAAGAGACCCAGTACTTC
cdr3_aa: CASSEGAQETQYF

v_call: TRBV29-1
clone_size: few
j_call: TRBJ2-5
d_call: NA
cdr3_nt: TGCAGCGTTGTCCCAGGGACCCAAGAGACCCAGTACTTC
cdr3_aa: CSVVPGTQETQYF

v_call: TRBV4-2
clone_size: NA
j_call: TRBJ2-5
d_call: TRBD2
cdr3_nt: TGTGCCAGCAGCCAAGTGGGCGGGGGGGCCTTGAGGGAGACCCAGTACTTC
cdr3_aa: CASSQVGGGALRETQYF

v_call: TRBV7-9
clone_size: NA
j_call: TRBJ2-7
d_call: TRBD1
cdr3_nt: TGTGCCAGCAGCTTAGGGGACAGCTCCTACGAGCAGTACTTC
cdr3_aa: CASSLGDSSYEQYF

v_call: TRBV30
clone_size: NA
j_call: TRBJ2-1
d_call: NA
cdr3_nt: TGTGCCTGGAGTGTATTAGGAGGCAATGAGCAGTTCTTC
cdr3_aa: CAWSVLGGNEQFF

v_call: TRBV30
clone_size: NA
j_call: TRBJ2-7
d_call: NA
cdr3_nt: TGTGCCTGGAGCGCAGGTTTTCCCTACGAGCAGTACTTC
cdr3_aa: CAWSAGFPYEQYF

v_call: TRBV6-6
clone_size: NA
j_call: TRBJ1-4
d_call: NA
cdr3_nt: TGTGCCAGCGGGGGGCCGACTCGGAGCAATGAAAAACTGTTTTTT
cdr3_aa: CASGGPTRSNEKLFF

v_call: TRBV7-9
clone_size: NA
j_call: TRBJ2-3
d_call: TRBD2
cdr3_nt: TGTGCCAGCAGCTCCCCGAGCGGGGGGGCAGGAGATACGCAGTATTTT
cdr3_aa: CASSSPSGGAGDTQYF

v_call: TRBV2
clone_size: NA
j_call: TRBJ2-7
d_call: TRBD1
cdr3_nt: TGTGCCAGCAGTGAACAGGGACAGGGTCTTATCAACGAGCAGTACTTC
cdr3_aa: CASSEQGQGLINEQYF

v_call: TRBV2
clone_size: NA
j_call: TRBJ1-1
d_call: NA
cdr3_nt: TGTGCCAGCGGTAGACAGCCGAACACTGAAGCTTTCTTT
cdr3_aa: CASGRQPNTEAFF

v_call: TRBV18
clone_size: NA
j_call: TRBJ2-3
d_call: TRBD2
cdr3_nt: TGTGCCAGCTCATCACCCGGGGGGGGGCAGTATTTT
cdr3_aa: CASSSPGGGQYF

v_call: TRBV27
clone_size: NA
j_call: TRBJ2-3
d_call: NA
cdr3_nt: TGTGCCAGCAGCACGGGTCTAACCGATACGCAGTATTTT
cdr3_aa: CASSTGLTDTQYF

v_call: TRBV9
clone_size: NA
j_call: TRBJ2-1
d_call: NA
cdr3_nt: TGTGCCAGCACAAGCGGGTTGGAGCAGTTCTTC
cdr3_aa: CASTSGLEQFF

v_call: TRBV4-2
clone_size: NA
j_call: TRBJ2-3
d_call: TRBD2
cdr3_nt: TGTGCCAGCAGCCACCCCAGGAACCTGACTAGCGGTCTCCAACATACGCAGTATTTT
cdr3_aa: CASSHPRNLTSGLQHTQYF

v_call: TRBV5-4
clone_size: NA
j_call: TRBJ1-2
d_call: NA
cdr3_nt: TGTGCCAGCAGCTGGGGAATGGGGATCTATGGCTACACCTTC
cdr3_aa: CASSWGMGIYGYTF

v_call: TRBV11-3
clone_size: NA
j_call: TRBJ2-1
d_call: TRBD2
cdr3_nt: TGTGCCAGCAGCTTACAGCGGGGGGGAAGCAATGAGCAGTTCTTC
cdr3_aa: CASSLQRGGSNEQFF

v_call: TRBV5-4
clone_size: few
j_call: TRBJ2-1
d_call: TRBD2
cdr3_nt: TGTGCCGGACGGAGCGGGGACTACAATGAGCAGTTCTTC
cdr3_aa: CAGRSGDYNEQFF

v_call: TRBV6-5
clone_size: NA
j_call: TRBJ1-6
d_call: NA
cdr3_nt: TGTGCCAGCAGTTACTCGTTGACGGGCGGTTCACCCCTCCACTTT
cdr3_aa: CASSYSLTGGSPLHF

v_call: TRBV5-1
clone_size: NA
j_call: TRBJ2-3
d_call: TRBD2
cdr3_nt: TGCGCCAGCAGCTTGATGGCGGGGGCAGATACGCAGTATTTT
cdr3_aa: CASSLMAGADTQYF

v_call: TRBV5-1
clone_size: NA
j_call: TRBJ2-2
d_call: NA
cdr3_nt: TGCGCCAGCAGCCCCCAGGGCGTGGACACCGGGGAGCTGTTTTTT
cdr3_aa: CASSPQGVDTGELFF

v_call: TRBV6-1
clone_size: once
j_call: TRBJ2-7
d_call: TRBD2
cdr3_nt: TGTGCCAGCAGCTTAGCGGGAGGGCCGAAAGAGCAGTACTTC
cdr3_aa: CASSLAGGPKEQYF

v_call: TRBV7-6
clone_size: NA
j_call: TRBJ2-7
d_call: NA
cdr3_nt: TGTGCCAGCAGCTTAGTAGCAGGTGGCGAGCAGTACTTC
cdr3_aa: CASSLVAGGEQYF

v_call: TRBV7-9
clone_size: NA
j_call: TRBJ2-5
d_call: NA
cdr3_nt: TGTGCCAGCAGCCCCTCGCCGACTAGTCGTCAAGAGACCCAGTACTTC
cdr3_aa: CASSPSPTSRQETQYF

v_call: TRBV11-3
clone_size: NA
j_call: TRBJ2-5
d_call: NA
cdr3_nt: TGTGCCAGCAGCCCCGGGGCACAAGAGACCCAGTACTTC
cdr3_aa: CASSPGAQETQYF

v_call: TRBV14
clone_size: once
j_call: TRBJ2-7
d_call: NA
cdr3_nt: TGTGCCAGCAGCCAAGGGGGGTTCACCTACGAGCAGTACTTC
cdr3_aa: CASSQGGFTYEQYF

v_call: TRBV19
clone_size: NA
j_call: TRBJ2-1
d_call: TRBD2
cdr3_nt: TGTGCCAGTAGCTCATCGAGCGGGGGTCGATACCGGCAGTTCTTC
cdr3_aa: CASSSSSGGRYRQFF

v_call: TRBV20-1
clone_size: medium-sized
j_call: TRBJ1-1
d_call: NA
cdr3_nt: TGCATCTACGGGACGGACACTGAAGCTTTCTTT
cdr3_aa: CIYGTDTEAFF

v_call: TRBV7-8
clone_size: NA
j_call: TRBJ2-1
d_call: NA
cdr3_nt: TGTGCCAGCAGCTTTAATGAGCAGTTCTTC
cdr3_aa: CASSFNEQFF

v_call: TRBV10-2
clone_size: once
j_call: TRBJ2-2
d_call: TRBD2
cdr3_nt: TGCGCCAGCCGGACTAGCGGGAGGGAGGTCACCGGGGAGCTGTTTTTT
cdr3_aa: CASRTSGREVTGELFF

v_call: TRBV7-2
clone_size: once
j_call: TRBJ1-2
d_call: TRBD1
cdr3_nt: TGTGCCAGCAGCTTAAACAGGGGGGATGGCTACACCTTC
cdr3_aa: CASSLNRGDGYTF

v_call: TRBV2
clone_size: NA
j_call: TRBJ2-2
d_call: NA
cdr3_nt: TGTGCCAGCAGTTTCACACCACGGGGCACCGGGGAGCTGTTTTTT
cdr3_aa: CASSFTPRGTGELFF

v_call: TRBV7-2
clone_size: NA
j_call: TRBJ2-1
d_call: NA
cdr3_nt: TGTGCCAGCAGCTTAGCTAGGACAGAAAACAATGAGCAGTTCTTC
cdr3_aa: CASSLARTENNEQFF

v_call: TRBV18
clone_size: NA
j_call: TRBJ1-4
d_call: NA
cdr3_nt: TGTGCCAGCTCTCGGGGACCGAATGAAAAACTGTTTTTT
cdr3_aa: CASSRGPNEKLFF

v_call: TRBV7-3
clone_size: NA
j_call: TRBJ2-5
d_call: TRBD1
cdr3_nt: TGTGCCAGCAGCTTATTCACAGGGGGACTAGAGACCCAGTACTTC
cdr3_aa: CASSLFTGGLETQYF